This T cell receptor beta chain appears in the sequencing data of a study of shared clonotypes between healthy human individuals. Study information: Researchers assigned three CD4 naive, three CD4 memory, two CD8 naive and one CD8 memory plate to each donor. Study results and caveats: Sorted-subset sequencing was shown by rarefaction to be incomplete despite large depth.

This clone appeared once. Its antigen is as yet unknown. Study processing details: With immunoSEQ giving junction-only sequences and no quality scores, filtering differed. Profiling relied on immunoSEQ multiplex PCR, and the TCRdb table lists in-frame clones only, not all of them. V, J and clone size are taken as reported in that table, and D and trimming were inferred from the DNA itself. The repertoire consists of 2 million to 3 million clones, with under 95% occurring once and the leading ten covering about 0.38%. The CDR3 sequence is 14 residues long. Per germline, CDR1 WSHSY and CDR2 SAAADI. The V gene end was trimmed by 6 bases and the J gene end by 10 bases; junction bases not matched to a gene: 9.

The chain links TRBV10-2 to TRBJ2-1; TRBD2 aligns across 10 bases. The sequence was collected from a man younger than 30 in good health. Some clones in this sample may be carry-over from other donors' samples. Material for sequencing was naive CD4+ T cells from PBMCs. Described subset: CD45RA+ positively selected. In nucleotides, the CDR3 is TGCGCCAGCAGGGTGGGACTAGCGAGCGGCGAGCAGTTCTTC. It codes for CASRVGLASGEQFF.